The present T cell receptor (beta chain) was sequenced within a study of cytotoxic CD8 clonotypes in ibrutinib-treated CLL. As for the study in general: A median 12 months of treatment, range 6 to 36, preceded the collection of response samples.

The CDR3 has 14 residues. Germline-derived CDR1 and CDR2 are MNHNY and SVGAGI (reference sequence). Unmatched junction bases numbered 1, after V lost 6 bases and J lost 0 bases. Clones were sequenced by immunoSEQ multiplex PCR, and TCRdb holds only the in-frame ones, with some missing. The sample has tens of thousands of clones, approximately 90% seen once. Sequencing was performed on PBMCs, taken after 12 months of ibrutinib treatment. The sequence came from a human donor with chronic lymphocytic leukemia. The chain links TRBV6-6 to TRBJ2-2, with TRBD2 matching 7 bases. The CDR3 region has the DNA TGTGCCAGCAGCAGCGGGGCGAACACCGGGGAGCTGTTTTTT. This gives the protein CASSSGANTGELFF.